This TCR beta chain was recovered during a study of blood T cell repertoires in COVID-19. Across the study: Donors in the United States, Italy and Spain gave samples during acute or convalescent COVID-19. PBMCs, B-cell-depleted T cells, or T cells were the source of the cDNA or gDNA that made up the material.

Grouping used clinical history reported by participants in a survey and questionnaire. The assay was immunoSEQ multiplex PCR, and TCRdb's table has in-frame clones only and misses some. The sample holds approximately 240,000 clones; about nine tenths are singletons and the top ten take under 2.5%. This receptor was obtained from a woman in her late teens or twenties who had recovered from COVID-19. The sequencing input was PBMCs or T cells enriched from blood (not recorded which).

The CDR3 spells CSVDRGDISYGYTF. In nucleotides, the CDR3 is TGCAGCGTTGACAGGGGCGATATTTCCTATGGCTACACCTTC. J is TRBJ1-2 and V is TRBV29-1; weak D call: TRBD1 (6 bases). Between the trimmed V and J ends, which lost 3 bases and 4 bases, there was a span of 15 bases. The CDR3 is 14 amino acids. Germline CDR1 is SQVTM and CDR2 is ANQGSEA.